One sample yielded the 19 T cell receptor beta chains listed below, sequenced in a study of blood T cell repertoires in COVID-19. Profiling relied on immunoSEQ multiplex PCR, and the TCRdb table lists in-frame clones only, not all of them. In the table there are more than 200,000 clones, 70% to 90% of which are singletons. The specimen sequenced was PBMCs or T cells enriched from blood (not recorded which). Source of these receptors: a woman between 50 and 59 years old who had recovered from COVID-19.

This clone has a single count. The chain recombines TRBV3-1 (or the pseudogene TRBV3-2) with TRBJ1-3; D is undetermined. The V gene's germline CDR1 is LGHDT and CDR2 YNNKEL (reference sequence). The CDR3 contains 14 residues. Between the trimmed V and J ends, which lost 1 base and 3 bases, there was a span of 7 bases. The chain's CDR3 is CASSQAEGGNTIYF. DNA of the CDR3: TGTGCCAGCAGCCAAGCAGAGGGTGGAAACACCATATATTTT.

The chain couples TRBV28 to TRBJ2-3; 8 nucleotides align to TRBD1. V shed 6 bases and J 1 base; nucleotides not matched to a gene: 9. This CDR3 has 16 amino acids. Germline V lookup: CDR1 MDHEN, CDR2 SYDVKM. The CDR3, as DNA: TGTGCCAGCAGCCAACCCGGGACAGGAGGCACAGATACGCAGTATTTT. It encodes CASSQPGTGGTDTQYF.

The V and J genes are TRBV7-9 and TRBJ1-1; D possibly corresponds to TRBD1 (5 bases). Germline assignment: CDR1 SEHNR and CDR2 FQNEAQ (reference sequence). V lost 5 bases and J 5 bases, leaving 12 bases between the germline ends. The length of the CDR3 is 13 residues. CDR3 protein: CASSVVGQTEAFF. The CDR3 DNA is TGTGCCAGCAGCGTCGTGGGGCAAACTGAAGCTTTCTTT.

The gene calls are TRBV9 and TRBJ2-1, with a possible D match to TRBD2 (6 bases). CDR1 and CDR2 from the germline V gene are SGDLS and YYNGEE. Trimming removed 0 bases at V and 9 bases at J, with 13 bases between. CDR3 length: 14 residues. The DNA for the CDR3 is TGTGCCAGCAGCGTAGGGGGAGGAGGTACTGAGCAGTTCTTC. The encoded protein is CASSVGGGGTEQFF.

J is TRBJ1-1 and V is TRBV7-9, with a tentative D call TRBD1 (6 bases). The CDR3 has 12 amino acids. V dropped 10 bases and J dropped 0 bases, with 9 bases sitting between them. The V gene's germline CDR1 is SEHNR and CDR2 FQNEAQ (reference sequence). The CDR3 sequence is CATGQMNTEAFF. The CDR3 bases are TGTGCCACCGGACAGATGAACACTGAAGCTTTCTTT. Variable domain in full (rest from reference TRBV7-9 and TRBJ1-1): DTGVSQNPRHKITKRGQNVTFRCDPISEHNRLYWYRQTLGQGPEFLTYFQNEAQLEKSRLLSDRFSAERPKGSFSTLEIQRTEQGDSAMYLCATGQMNTEAFFGQGTRLTVV.

The genes are TRBV10-2 and TRBJ1-1; 7 nucleotides match TRBD1. This CDR3 is built from 15 residues. The V and J ends lost 4 bases and 4 bases, in that order; junction bases with no gene match: 9. In germline, CDR1 is WSHSY, CDR2 SAAADI. DNA for the CDR3: TGCGCCAGCAGTGCGGCACAGGGGTGGGGCACTGAAGCTTTCTTT. Translating gives CASSAAQGWGTEAFF.

V usage is TRBV14 and J usage is TRBJ2-1, with a weak D call TRBD2 (6 bases). Germline lookup yields CDR1 SGHDN and CDR2 FVKESK. The CDR3 extends over 17 amino acids. Trimming removed 0 bases at V and 4 bases at J, with 16 bases between. In nucleotides, the CDR3 is TGTGCCAGCAGCCAAGATTCGGGACGGGAGCGGTACAATGAGCAGTTCTTC. It encodes CASSQDSGRERYNEQFF.

This chain connects TRBV7-9 to TRBJ1-6; 7 nucleotides align to TRBD1. CDR1 is SEHNR, CDR2 FQNEAQ, per germline (reference sequence). V lost 2 bases, J lost 5 bases, and 3 bases stayed unmatched. The CDR3 sequence is 15 residues long. The chain's CDR3 is CASSLLGQDNSPLHF. The CDR3 DNA reads TGTGCCAGCAGCTTACTTGGACAGGATAATTCACCCCTCCACTTT.

There are a few counts of this clone. This rearrangement joins TRBV30 to TRBJ1-6, with D hard to call. Germline-derived CDR1 and CDR2 are GTSNPN and SVGIG (reference sequence). V was trimmed by 3 bases and J by 7 bases, leaving 7 bases between them. This CDR3 is 12 amino acids long. The CDR3: CAWRWANSPLHF. The CDR3 region has the DNA TGTGCCTGGAGGTGGGCAAATTCACCCCTCCACTTT.

There are a few counts of this clone. The V and J genes are TRBV4-2 and TRBJ1-4; the match to TRBD1 covers 9 bases. Germline V lookup: CDR1 LGHNA, CDR2 YNFKEQ. With V trimmed by 0 bases and J by 6 bases, 5 bases remained unmatched. CDR3 length: 16 residues. Here the CDR3 DNA reads TGTGCCAGCAGCCAAGATTTTCGGACAGGGGATGAAAAACTGTTTTTT. Translating it yields CASSQDFRTGDEKLFF.

DNA of the CDR3: TGTGCCAGCAGTTTAGATATCACAGATACGCAGTATTTT. It specifies CASSLDITDTQYF. The V gene is TRBV12-3 or TRBV12-4, the J gene TRBJ2-3; no clear D. The V and J ends lost 1 base and 2 bases respectively, with 4 bases between them. The CDR3 contains 13 residues.

The chain combines TRBV14 with TRBJ2-1, with D unclear. CDR3 length: 11 residues. Trimming shortened V by 0 bases and J by 9 bases, and 3 bases separated the two germline ends. Germline loops: CDR1 SGHDN, CDR2 FVKESK. The CDR3 region is CASSQEAEQFF. CDR3 nucleotide sequence: TGTGCCAGCAGCCAAGAGGCTGAGCAGTTCTTC.

The V gene is TRBV7-3, the J gene TRBJ2-7; D is perhaps TRBD1 (6 bases). Trimming pared 5 bases from V and 4 bases from J, leaving 24 bases between. This CDR3 comprises 17 residues. The germline CDR1 and CDR2 sequences are SGHTA and FQGTGA. The CDR3 sequence: CASSLSPGQTSPYEQYF. CDR3 sequence (DNA): TGTGCCAGCAGCCTATCGCCGGGACAAACATCTCCTTACGAGCAGTACTTC.

This chain links TRBV19 with TRBJ2-3; D uncertain. V was shortened by 5 bases and J by 0 bases, with 9 bases between the two germline ends. Germline CDR1 reads LNHDA; CDR2 reads SQIVND (reference sequence). The CDR3 runs to 14 residues. The DNA of the CDR3 is TGTGCCAGTAGTTTCCTTATCAGCACAGATACGCAGTATTTT. Translation gives CASSFLISTDTQYF.

This chain connects TRBV15 to TRBJ1-3; no definite D call. Trimming removed 3 bases from V and 0 bases from J, with 9 bases in between. The CDR3 runs 15 residues. Looked up from germline, CDR1 is LNHNV and CDR2 is YYDKDF (reference sequence). The CDR3 DNA is TGTGCCACCAGCAGTGCCCTAAGCTCTGGAAACACCATATATTTT. Translated, it gives CATSSALSSGNTIYF.

The CDR3, as DNA: TGTGCCAGCCGAACAGGGTCGGGTACCTACGAGCAGTACTTC. Amino acids: CASRTGSGTYEQYF. V usage is TRBV6-5 and J usage is TRBJ2-7; D is possibly TRBD1 (6 bases). This CDR3 region has 14 residues. Germline-derived CDR1 and CDR2 are MNHEY and SVGAGI. V lost 8 bases and J lost 2, with 16 bases in between.

J is TRBJ1-2 and V is TRBV10-3; no firm D call. CDR3 length: 16 amino acids. The V end lost 0 bases, the J end lost 0 bases, and 11 bases lay between the germline ends. Germline CDR1 reads ENHRY; CDR2 reads SYGVKD. CDR3 protein: CAISESLGRANYGYTF. As DNA, the CDR3 is TGTGCCATCAGTGAGTCACTGGGGAGAGCTAACTATGGCTACACCTTC.

This rearrangement joins TRBV2 to TRBJ2-7; the D gene is possibly TRBD2 (5 bases). Trimming left V 7 bases short and J 3 bases short, with 10 bases between. The CDR3 has 12 residues. The germline V gene encodes CDR1 SNHLY and CDR2 FYNNEI. The CDR3 region has the DNA TGTGCCAGCACTGCCCGGGGCTACGAGCAGTACTTC. Translating gives CASTARGYEQYF.

The chain is built from TRBV4-3 and TRBJ2-1, with 10 bases that match TRBD2. J lost 7 bases, V lost 1 base, and 7 bases had no gene match. This CDR3 contains 16 residues. CDR1 LGHNA and CDR2 YSLEER come from the germline V gene. In DNA, the CDR3 is TGCGCCAGCAGCCAAGTTGAGGGACTAGCGCTAAATGAGCAGTTCTTC. Its protein is CASSQVEGLALNEQFF.